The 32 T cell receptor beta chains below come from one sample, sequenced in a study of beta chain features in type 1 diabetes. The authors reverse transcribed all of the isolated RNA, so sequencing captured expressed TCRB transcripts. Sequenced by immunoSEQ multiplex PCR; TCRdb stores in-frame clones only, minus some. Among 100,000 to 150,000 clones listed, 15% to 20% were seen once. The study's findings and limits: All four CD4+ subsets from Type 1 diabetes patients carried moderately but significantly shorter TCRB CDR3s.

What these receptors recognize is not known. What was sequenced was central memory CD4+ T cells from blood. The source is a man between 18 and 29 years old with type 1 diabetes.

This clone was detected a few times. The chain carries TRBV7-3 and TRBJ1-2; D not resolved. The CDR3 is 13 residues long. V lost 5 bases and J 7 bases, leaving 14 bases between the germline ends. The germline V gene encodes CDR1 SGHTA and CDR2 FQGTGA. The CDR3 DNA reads TGTGCCAGCAGCCAGTCCCCAGAGGGTGGCTACACCTTC. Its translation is CASSQSPEGGYTF.

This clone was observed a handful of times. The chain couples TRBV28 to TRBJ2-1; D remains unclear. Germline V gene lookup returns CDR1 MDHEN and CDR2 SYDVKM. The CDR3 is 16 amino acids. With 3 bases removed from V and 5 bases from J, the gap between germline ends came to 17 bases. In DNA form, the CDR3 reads TGTGCCAGCAGTTTCATCCCCCTCTCGGGCGACAATGAGCAGTTCTTC. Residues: CASSFIPLSGDNEQFF.

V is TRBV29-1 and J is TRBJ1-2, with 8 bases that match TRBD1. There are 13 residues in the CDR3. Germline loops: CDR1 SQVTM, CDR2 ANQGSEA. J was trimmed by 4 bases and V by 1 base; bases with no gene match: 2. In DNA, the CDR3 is TGCAGCGTTGAAGGGACAGGGACCTATGGCTACACCTTC. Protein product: CSVEGTGTYGYTF.

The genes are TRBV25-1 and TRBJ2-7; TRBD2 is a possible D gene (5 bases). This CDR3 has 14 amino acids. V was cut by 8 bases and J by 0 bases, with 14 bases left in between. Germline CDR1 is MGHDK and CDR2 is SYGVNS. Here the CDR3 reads CASRGQYSSYEQYF. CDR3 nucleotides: TGTGCCAGCCGGGGTCAGTACAGCTCCTACGAGCAGTACTTC.

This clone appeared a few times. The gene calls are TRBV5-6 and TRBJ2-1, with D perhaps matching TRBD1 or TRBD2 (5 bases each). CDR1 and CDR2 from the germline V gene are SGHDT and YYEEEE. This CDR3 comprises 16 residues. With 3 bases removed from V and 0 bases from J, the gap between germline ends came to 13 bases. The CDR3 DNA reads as TGTGCCAGCAGCTCTACGGGACGCAGCTCCTACAATGAGCAGTTCTTC. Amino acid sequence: CASSSTGRSSYNEQFF.

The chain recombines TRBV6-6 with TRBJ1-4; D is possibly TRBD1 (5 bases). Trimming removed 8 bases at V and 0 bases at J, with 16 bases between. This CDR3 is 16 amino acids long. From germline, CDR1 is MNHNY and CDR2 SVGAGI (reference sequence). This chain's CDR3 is CASADRGTATNEKLFF. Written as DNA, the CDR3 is TGTGCCAGCGCGGACCGGGGGACTGCAACTAATGAAAAACTGTTTTTT.

As DNA, the CDR3 is TGTGCCAGCTCACCAATTGGGGAGGATCAGCCCCAGCATTTT. Its translation is CASSPIGEDQPQHF. The V and J genes are TRBV18 and TRBJ1-5; D ambiguous. V lost 2 bases and J 5 bases, leaving 10 bases between the germline ends. The CDR3 consists of 14 residues. Per germline, CDR1 KGHSH and CDR2 LQKENI.

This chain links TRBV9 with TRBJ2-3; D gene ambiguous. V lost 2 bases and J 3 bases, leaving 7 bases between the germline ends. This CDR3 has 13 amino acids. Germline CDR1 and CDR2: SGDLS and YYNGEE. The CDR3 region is CASSVFGTDTQYF. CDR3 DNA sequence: TGTGCCAGCAGCGTTTTCGGTACAGATACGCAGTATTTT.

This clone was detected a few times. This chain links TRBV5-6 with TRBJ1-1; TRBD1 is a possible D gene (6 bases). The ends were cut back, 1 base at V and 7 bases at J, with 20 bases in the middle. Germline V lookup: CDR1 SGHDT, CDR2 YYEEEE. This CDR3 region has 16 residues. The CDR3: CASSLYSAGAVGEAFF. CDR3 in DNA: TGTGCCAGCAGCTTGTATTCGGCAGGGGCGGTTGGTGAAGCTTTCTTT.

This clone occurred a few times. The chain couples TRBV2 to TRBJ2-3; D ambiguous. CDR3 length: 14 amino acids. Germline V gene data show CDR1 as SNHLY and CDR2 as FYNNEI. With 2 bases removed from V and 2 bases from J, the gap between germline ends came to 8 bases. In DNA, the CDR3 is TGTGCCAGCAGTGAATACCCTGTCACAGATACGCAGTATTTT. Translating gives CASSEYPVTDTQYF. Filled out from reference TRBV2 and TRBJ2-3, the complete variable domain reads EPEVTQTPSHQVTQMGQEVILRCVPISNHLYFYWYRQILGQKVEFLVSFYNNEISEKSEIFDDQFSVERPDGSNFTLKIRSTKLEDSAMYFCASSEYPVTDTQYFGPGTRLTVL.

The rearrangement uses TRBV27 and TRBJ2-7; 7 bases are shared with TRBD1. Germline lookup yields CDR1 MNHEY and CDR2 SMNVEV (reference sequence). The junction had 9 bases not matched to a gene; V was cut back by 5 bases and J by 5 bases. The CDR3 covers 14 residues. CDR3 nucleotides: TGTGCCAGCAGTCTACGGGACAGCAAAGACGAGCAGTACTTC. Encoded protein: CASSLRDSKDEQYF.

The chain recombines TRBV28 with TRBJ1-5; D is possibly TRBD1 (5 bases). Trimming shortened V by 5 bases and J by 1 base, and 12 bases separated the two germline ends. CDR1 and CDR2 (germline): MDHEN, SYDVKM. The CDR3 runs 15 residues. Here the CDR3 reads CASSPLWGSNQPQHF. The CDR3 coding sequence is TGTGCCAGCAGTCCCCTTTGGGGGAGCAATCAGCCCCAGCATTTT.

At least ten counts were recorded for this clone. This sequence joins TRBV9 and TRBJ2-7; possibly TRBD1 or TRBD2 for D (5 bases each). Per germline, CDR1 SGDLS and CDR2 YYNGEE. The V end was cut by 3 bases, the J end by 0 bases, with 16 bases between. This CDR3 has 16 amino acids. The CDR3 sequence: CASSAGTAGYSYEQYF. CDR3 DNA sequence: TGTGCCAGCAGCGCCGGGACGGCAGGGTACTCCTACGAGCAGTACTTC.

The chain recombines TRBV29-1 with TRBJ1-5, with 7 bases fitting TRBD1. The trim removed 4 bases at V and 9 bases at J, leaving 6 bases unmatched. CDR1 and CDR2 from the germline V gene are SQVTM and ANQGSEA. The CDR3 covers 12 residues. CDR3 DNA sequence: TGCAGCGTTGGACAGGGAAGACGGCCCCAGCATTTT. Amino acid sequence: CSVGQGRRPQHF.

CDR3 residues: CASSPDRVDEQFF. CDR3 DNA sequence: TGTGCCAGCAGCCCGGACAGGGTAGATGAGCAGTTCTTC. V usage is TRBV7-2 and J usage is TRBJ2-1; TRBD1 matches 8 bases. Germline values: CDR1 SGHTA, CDR2 FQGNSA. The CDR3 spans 13 residues. The junction had 5 bases not matched to a gene; V was cut back by 5 bases and J by 8 bases.

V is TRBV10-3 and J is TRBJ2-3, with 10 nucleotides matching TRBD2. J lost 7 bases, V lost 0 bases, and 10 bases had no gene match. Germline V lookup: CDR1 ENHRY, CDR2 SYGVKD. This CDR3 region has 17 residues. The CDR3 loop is CAISESTASGRQNTQYF. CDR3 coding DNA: TGTGCCATCAGTGAGTCCACCGCTAGCGGGAGACAAAATACGCAGTATTTT.

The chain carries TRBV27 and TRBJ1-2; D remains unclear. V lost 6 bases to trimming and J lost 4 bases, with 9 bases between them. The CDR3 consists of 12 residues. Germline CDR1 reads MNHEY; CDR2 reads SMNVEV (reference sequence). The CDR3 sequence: CASRGNLYGYTF. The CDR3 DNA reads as TGTGCCAGCAGGGGAAACCTCTATGGCTACACCTTC.

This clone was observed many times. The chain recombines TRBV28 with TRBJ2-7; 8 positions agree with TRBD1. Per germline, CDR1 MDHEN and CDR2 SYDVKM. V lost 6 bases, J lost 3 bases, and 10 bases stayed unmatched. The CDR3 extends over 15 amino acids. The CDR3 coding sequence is TGTGCCAGCAGCCCTCTGGACAGGGATGGCTACGAGCAGTACTTC. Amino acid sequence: CASSPLDRDGYEQYF.

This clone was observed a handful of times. CDR3: CSVTGRQKETQYF. The DNA of the CDR3 is TGCAGCGTGACGGGCAGACAAAAAGAGACCCAGTACTTC. The chain joins TRBV29-1 to TRBJ2-5; D not resolved. The V end lost 6 bases, the J end lost 3 bases, and 14 bases lay between the germline ends. Germline CDR1 reads SQVTM; CDR2 reads ANQGSEA. CDR3 length: 13 residues.

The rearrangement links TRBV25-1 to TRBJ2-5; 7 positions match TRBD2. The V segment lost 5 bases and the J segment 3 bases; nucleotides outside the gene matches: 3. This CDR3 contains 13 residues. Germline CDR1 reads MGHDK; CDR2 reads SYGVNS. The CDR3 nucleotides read TGTGCCAGCAGTCAAAGCGGGAAAGAGACCCAGTACTTC. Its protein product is CASSQSGKETQYF. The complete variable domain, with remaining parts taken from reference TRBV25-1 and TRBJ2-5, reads EADIYQTPRYLVIGTGKKITLECSQTMGHDKMYWYQQDPGMELHLIHYSYGVNSTEKGDLSSESTVSRIRTEHFPLTLESARPSHTSQYLCASSQSGKETQYFGPGTRLLVL.

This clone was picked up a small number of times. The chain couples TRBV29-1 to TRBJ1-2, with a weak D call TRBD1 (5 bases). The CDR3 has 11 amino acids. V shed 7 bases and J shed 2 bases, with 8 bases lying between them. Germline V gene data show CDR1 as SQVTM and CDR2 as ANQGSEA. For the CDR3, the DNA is TGCAGCGGGGGGGAAAACTATGGCTACACCTTC. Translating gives CSGGENYGYTF.

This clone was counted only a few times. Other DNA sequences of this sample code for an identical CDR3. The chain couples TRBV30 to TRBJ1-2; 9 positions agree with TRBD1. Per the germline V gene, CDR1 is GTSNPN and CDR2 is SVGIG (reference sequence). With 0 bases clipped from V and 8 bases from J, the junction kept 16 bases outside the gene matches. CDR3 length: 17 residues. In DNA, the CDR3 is TGTGCCTGGAGTGTACGGGGACAGGGCCGCCCCTTAGCGGGCTACACCTTC. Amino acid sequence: CAWSVRGQGRPLAGYTF.

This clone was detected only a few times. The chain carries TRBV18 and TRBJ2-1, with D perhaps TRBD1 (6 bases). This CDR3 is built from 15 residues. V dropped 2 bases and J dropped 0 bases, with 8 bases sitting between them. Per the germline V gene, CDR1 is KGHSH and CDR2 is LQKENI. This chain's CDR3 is CASSPVDSSYNEQFF. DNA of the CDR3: TGTGCCAGCTCACCAGTGGACAGCTCCTACAATGAGCAGTTCTTC.

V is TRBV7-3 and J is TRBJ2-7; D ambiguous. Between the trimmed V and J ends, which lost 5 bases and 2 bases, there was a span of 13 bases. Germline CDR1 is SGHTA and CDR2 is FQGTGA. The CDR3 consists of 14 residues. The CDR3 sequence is CASSPGSAPYEQYF. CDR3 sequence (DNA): TGTGCCAGCAGCCCGGGTTCGGCTCCCTACGAGCAGTACTTC.

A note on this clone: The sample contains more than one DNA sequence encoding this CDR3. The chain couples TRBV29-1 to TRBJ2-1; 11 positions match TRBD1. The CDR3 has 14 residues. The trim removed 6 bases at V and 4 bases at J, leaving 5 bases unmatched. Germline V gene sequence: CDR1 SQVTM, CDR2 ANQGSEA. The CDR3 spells CSVEDRGLYNEQFF. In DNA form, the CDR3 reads TGCAGCGTGGAGGACAGGGGGCTTTACAATGAGCAGTTCTTC.

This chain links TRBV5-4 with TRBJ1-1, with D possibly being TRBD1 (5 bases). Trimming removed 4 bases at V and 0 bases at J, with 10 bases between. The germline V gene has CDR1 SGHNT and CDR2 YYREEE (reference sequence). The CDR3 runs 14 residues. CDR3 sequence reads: CASSVTALNTEAFF. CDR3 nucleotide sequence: TGTGCCAGCAGCGTGACAGCTCTGAACACTGAAGCTTTCTTT.

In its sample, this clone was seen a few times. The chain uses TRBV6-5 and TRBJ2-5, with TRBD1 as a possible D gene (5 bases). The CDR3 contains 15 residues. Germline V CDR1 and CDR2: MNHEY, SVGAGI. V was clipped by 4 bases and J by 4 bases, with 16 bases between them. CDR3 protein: CASSFDRFGGETQYF. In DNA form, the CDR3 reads TGTGCCAGCAGTTTTGACAGATTTGGCGGAGAGACCCAGTACTTC.

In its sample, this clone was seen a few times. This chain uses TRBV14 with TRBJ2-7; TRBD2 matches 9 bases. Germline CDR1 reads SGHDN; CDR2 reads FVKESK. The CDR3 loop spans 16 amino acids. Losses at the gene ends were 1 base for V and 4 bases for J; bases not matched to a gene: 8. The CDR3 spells CASSQVQLAGVYEQYF. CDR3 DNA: TGTGCCAGCAGCCAAGTCCAACTAGCGGGTGTATACGAGCAGTACTTC.

CDR3 nucleotide sequence: TGTGCCAGCAGCTTTGATGGCAGGGGCCAATATAATTCACCCCTCCACTTT. This codes for CASSFDGRGQYNSPLHF. The chain has TRBV7-9 and TRBJ1-6; D possibly corresponds to TRBD1 (6 bases). This CDR3 has 17 amino acids. Germline CDR1 and CDR2: SEHNR and FQNEAQ (reference sequence). Trimming cost V 3 bases and J 4 bases, with 16 bases left between them.

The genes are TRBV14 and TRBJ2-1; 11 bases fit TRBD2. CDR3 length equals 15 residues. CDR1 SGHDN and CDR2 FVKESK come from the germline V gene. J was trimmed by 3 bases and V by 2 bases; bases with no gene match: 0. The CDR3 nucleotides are TGTGCCAGCAGCCAAACTAGCGGGAGCTACAATGAGCAGTTCTTC. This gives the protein CASSQTSGSYNEQFF.

CDR3 region: CASSKNLRTSGQETQYF. DNA of the CDR3: TGTGCCAGCAGCAAGAATCTGAGGACTAGCGGACAAGAGACCCAGTACTTC. The chain is built from TRBV11-2 and TRBJ2-5, with 10 bases lining up with TRBD2. V lost 5 bases and J lost 2; bases outside the gene matches: 11. Per germline, CDR1 SGHAT and CDR2 FQNNGV. The CDR3 has 17 amino acids.

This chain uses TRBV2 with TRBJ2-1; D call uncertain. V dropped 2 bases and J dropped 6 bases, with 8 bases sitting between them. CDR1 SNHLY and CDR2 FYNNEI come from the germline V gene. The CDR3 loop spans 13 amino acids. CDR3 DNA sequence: TGTGCCAGCAGTGAAAGGCAGTTCAATGAGCAGTTCTTC. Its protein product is CASSERQFNEQFF.